The 4 T cell receptor beta chains presented below share a single source sample, sequenced in a study of T cells in Graves' hyperthyroidism and ophthalmopathy. TCR beta CDR3 regions were amplified from RNA. Primed by the HTBI set, a first-round RT-PCR was run on the TCR CDR3. Each CDR3 protein is one row after TCRdb ran MiXCR on the multiplex PCR reads. The data show about 680,000 distinct CDR3 sequences, approximately 36% seen once. Sequenced: blood. Every receptor here comes from a woman aged 35 to 49 with Graves' hyperthyroidism.

The chain joins TRBV6-2 or TRBV6-3 to TRBJ1-1, with D unresolved. Germline assignment: CDR1 MNHEY and CDR2 SVGEGT. The CDR3 runs 13 residues. V was clipped by 8 bases and J by 4 bases, with 14 bases between them. CDR3 loop: CASEGYMGTEAFF. The CDR3 DNA reads TGTGCCAGCGAAGGGTATATGGGCACTGAAGCTTTCTTT.

This clonotype was seen many times. The V gene is TRBV20-1, the J gene TRBJ1-3, with unresolved D. The germline gives CDR1 DFQATT, CDR2 SNEGSKA (reference sequence). The length of the CDR3 is 14 residues. V lost 0 bases and J lost 0, with 6 bases in between. The CDR3 protein is CSAREYDSGNTIYF. In DNA form, the CDR3 reads TGCAGTGCTAGAGAATACGACTCTGGAAACACCATATATTTT.

This clonotype was counted at least ten times. The V and J genes are TRBV7-2 and TRBJ1-2; 8 positions agree with TRBD1. CDR3 length: 13 residues. CDR1 SGHTA and CDR2 FQGNSA come from the germline V gene. With V trimmed by 5 bases and J by 8 bases, 7 bases remained unmatched. CDR3: CASSQDRDSGYTF. CDR3 sequence (DNA): TGTGCCAGCAGCCAGGACAGGGATAGCGGCTACACCTTC.

This clonotype was observed a few times. The gene calls are TRBV29-1 and TRBJ2-3; D is unclear. Germline values: CDR1 SQVTM, CDR2 ANQGSEA. This CDR3 region has 13 residues. The V end lost 5 bases, the J end lost 6 bases, and 15 bases lay between the germline ends. The CDR3 loop is CSVLGDHWDTQYF. The CDR3 region has the DNA TGCAGCGTTCTTGGTGACCACTGGGATACGCAGTATTTT.